This T cell receptor (beta chain) is from a study of cytomegalovirus exposure and HLA in healthy donors. General study findings and limits: At a 0.05 false discovery rate, a later analysis found around 17,000 TCR beta sequences to be associated with HLA alleles. The investigators catalogued 150 to 200 TCR beta chains as cytomegalovirus-associated. Reportedly, HLA-A and HLA-B alleles of most subjects were accurately predicted from TCR beta.

For this clone: Its cognate antigen is unknown.

PCR involved 60 Vbeta and 13 Jbeta primers. Produced via immunoSEQ multiplex PCR; TCRdb's table is partial and in-frame only. The table lists about 100,000 clones, 65% to 90% of them singletons, with around 4.2% in the top ten. This CDR3 has 12 amino acids. Germline assignment: CDR1 SGHRS and CDR2 YFSETQ. The germline V and J ends were trimmed by 2 bases and 11 bases, with 13 bases remaining between them. The sequenced sample was PBMCs. This TCR was sampled from a woman in her 70s in good health and CMV-seropositive. This chain joins TRBV5-1 and TRBJ1-2; possible D gene TRBD1, 6 bases. CDR3 sequence: CASSLNRDTYTF. Here the CDR3 DNA reads TGCGCCAGCAGCTTAAACCGGGACACGTACACCTTC.